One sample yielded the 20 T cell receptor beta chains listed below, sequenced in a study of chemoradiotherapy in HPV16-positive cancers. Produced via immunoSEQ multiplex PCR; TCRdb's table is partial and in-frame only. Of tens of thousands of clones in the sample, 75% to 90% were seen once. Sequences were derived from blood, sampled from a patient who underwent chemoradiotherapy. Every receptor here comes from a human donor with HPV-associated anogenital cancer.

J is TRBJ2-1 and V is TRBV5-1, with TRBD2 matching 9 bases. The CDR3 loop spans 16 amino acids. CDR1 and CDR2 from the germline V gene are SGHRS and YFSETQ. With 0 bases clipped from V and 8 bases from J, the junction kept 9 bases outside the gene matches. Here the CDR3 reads CASSLVVLAGFDEQFF. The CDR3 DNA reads TGCGCCAGCAGCTTGGTGGTTCTAGCGGGGTTTGATGAGCAGTTCTTC.

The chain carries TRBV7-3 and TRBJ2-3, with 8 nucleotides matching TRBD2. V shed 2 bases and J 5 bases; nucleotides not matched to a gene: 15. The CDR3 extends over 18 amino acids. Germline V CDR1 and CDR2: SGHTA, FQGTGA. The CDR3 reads CASSLLPIMSGGEDTQYF. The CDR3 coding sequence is TGTGCCAGCAGCTTATTGCCCATTATGAGCGGGGGTGAAGATACGCAGTATTTT.

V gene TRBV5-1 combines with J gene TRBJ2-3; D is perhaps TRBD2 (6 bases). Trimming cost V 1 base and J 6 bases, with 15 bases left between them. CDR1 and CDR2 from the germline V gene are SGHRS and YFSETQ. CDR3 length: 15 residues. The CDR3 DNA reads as TGCGCCAGCAGCTTGCGGGGCACGGCGGGGGATACGCAGTATTTT. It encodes CASSLRGTAGDTQYF.

As DNA, the CDR3 is TGTGCCAGCTCACCAGAGTGGGACAGTACCAATGAAAAACTGTTTTTT. Its protein product is CASSPEWDSTNEKLFF. The chain combines TRBV18 with TRBJ1-4; 7 nucleotides line up with TRBD1. The V segment lost 2 bases and the J segment 5 bases; nucleotides outside the gene matches: 8. Germline CDR1 reads KGHSH; CDR2 reads LQKENI. The CDR3 consists of 16 residues.

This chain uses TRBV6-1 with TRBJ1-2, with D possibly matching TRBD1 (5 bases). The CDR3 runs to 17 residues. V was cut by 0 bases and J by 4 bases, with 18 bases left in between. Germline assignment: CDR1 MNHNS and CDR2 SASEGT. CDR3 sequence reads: CASSEALRLSGPYGYTF. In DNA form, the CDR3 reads TGTGCCAGCAGTGAAGCGCTTCGGTTGTCAGGGCCCTATGGCTACACCTTC.

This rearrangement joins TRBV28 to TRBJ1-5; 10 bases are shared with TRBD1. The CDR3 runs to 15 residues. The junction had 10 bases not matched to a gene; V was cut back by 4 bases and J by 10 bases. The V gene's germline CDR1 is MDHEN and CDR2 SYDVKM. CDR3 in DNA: TGTGCCAGCAGTTCCGCCGGGACAGGGGAAACTCCCCAGCATTTT. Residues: CASSSAGTGETPQHF.

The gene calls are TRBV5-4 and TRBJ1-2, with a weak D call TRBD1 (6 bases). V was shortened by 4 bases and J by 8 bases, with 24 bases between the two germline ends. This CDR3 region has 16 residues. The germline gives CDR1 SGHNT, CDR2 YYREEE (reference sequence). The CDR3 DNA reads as TGTGCCAGCAGCGTACAGGGCAGGGGTGCGTCTAAGGGCTACACCTTC. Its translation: CASSVQGRGASKGYTF.

Here the CDR3 reads CASSVARLAGETQYF. CDR3 nucleotide sequence: TGTGCCAGCAGCGTAGCTCGACTAGCGGGGGAGACCCAGTACTTC. The chain links TRBV9 to TRBJ2-5; 11 bases agree with TRBD2. Germline trimming cut 0 bases from V and 5 bases from J; bases unmatched to any gene: 3. The CDR3 length is 15 residues. The germline V gene encodes CDR1 SGDLS and CDR2 YYNGEE. The full variable domain, completed using reference TRBV9 and TRBJ2-5, is DSGVTQTPKHLITATGQRVTLRCSPRSGDLSVYWYQQSLDQGLQFLIQYYNGEERAKGNILERFSAQQFPDLHSELNLSSLELGDSALYFCASSVARLAGETQYFGPGTRLLVL.

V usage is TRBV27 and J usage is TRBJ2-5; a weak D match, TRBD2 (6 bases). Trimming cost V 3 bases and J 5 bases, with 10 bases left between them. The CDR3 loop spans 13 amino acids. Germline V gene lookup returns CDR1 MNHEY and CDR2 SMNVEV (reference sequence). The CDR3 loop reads CASSLAGRETQYF. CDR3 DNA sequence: TGTGCCAGCAGTTTGGCGGGGCGGGAGACCCAGTACTTC.

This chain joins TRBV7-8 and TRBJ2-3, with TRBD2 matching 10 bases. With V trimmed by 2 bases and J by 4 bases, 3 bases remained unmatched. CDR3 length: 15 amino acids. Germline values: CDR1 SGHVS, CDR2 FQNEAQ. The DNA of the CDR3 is TGTGCCAGCAGCTTAAGGGGGACTAGCGCAGATACGCAGTATTTT. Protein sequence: CASSLRGTSADTQYF.

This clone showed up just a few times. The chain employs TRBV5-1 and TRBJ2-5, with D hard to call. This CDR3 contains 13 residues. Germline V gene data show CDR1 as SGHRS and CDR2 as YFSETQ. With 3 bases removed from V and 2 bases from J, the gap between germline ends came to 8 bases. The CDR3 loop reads CASSSITQETQYF. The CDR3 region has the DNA TGCGCCAGCAGCTCGATTACACAAGAGACCCAGTACTTC.

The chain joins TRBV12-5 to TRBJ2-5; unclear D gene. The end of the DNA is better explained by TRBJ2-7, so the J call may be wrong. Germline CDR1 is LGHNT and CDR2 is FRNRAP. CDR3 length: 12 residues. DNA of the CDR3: TGTGCTAGTGGTTTGGGGTGGGACGAGCAGTACTTC. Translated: CASGLGWDEQYF.

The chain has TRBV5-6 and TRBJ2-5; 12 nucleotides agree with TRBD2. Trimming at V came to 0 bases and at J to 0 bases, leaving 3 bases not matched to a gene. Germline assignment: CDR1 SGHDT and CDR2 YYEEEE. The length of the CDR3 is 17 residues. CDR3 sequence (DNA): TGTGCCAGCAGCTTGGGACTAGCGGGGGACTACCAAGAGACCCAGTACTTC. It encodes CASSLGLAGDYQETQYF. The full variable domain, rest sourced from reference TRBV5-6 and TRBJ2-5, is DAGVTQSPTHLIKTRGQQVTLRCSPKSGHDTVSWYQQALGQGPQFIFQYYEEEERQRGNFPDRFSGHQFPNYSSELNVNALLLGDSALYLCASSLGLAGDYQETQYFGPGTRLLVL.

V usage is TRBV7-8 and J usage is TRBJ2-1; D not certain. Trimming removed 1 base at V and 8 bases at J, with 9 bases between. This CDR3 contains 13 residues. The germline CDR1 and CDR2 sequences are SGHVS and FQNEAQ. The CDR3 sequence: CASSLEGFHEQFF. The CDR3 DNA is TGTGCCAGCAGCTTAGAAGGATTCCATGAGCAGTTCTTC.

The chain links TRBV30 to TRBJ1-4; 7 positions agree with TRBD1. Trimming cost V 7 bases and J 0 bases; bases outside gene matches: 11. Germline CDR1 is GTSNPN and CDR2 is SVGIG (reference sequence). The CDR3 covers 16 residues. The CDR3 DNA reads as TGTGCCTTGGATCCGGGACAGATTTCAACTAATGAAAAACTGTTTTTT. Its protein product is CALDPGQISTNEKLFF.

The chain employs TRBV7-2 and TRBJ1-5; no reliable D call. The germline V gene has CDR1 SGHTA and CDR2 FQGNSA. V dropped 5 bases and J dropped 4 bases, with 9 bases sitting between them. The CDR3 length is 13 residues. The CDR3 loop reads CASSPTANQPQHF. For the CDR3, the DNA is TGTGCCAGCAGCCCTACTGCGAATCAGCCCCAGCATTTT.

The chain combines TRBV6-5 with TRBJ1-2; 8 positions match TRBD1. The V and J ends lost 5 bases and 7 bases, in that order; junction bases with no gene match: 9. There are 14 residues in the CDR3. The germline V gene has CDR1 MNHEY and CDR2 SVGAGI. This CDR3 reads CASSEVEDRVGYTF. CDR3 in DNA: TGTGCCAGCAGTGAAGTAGAGGACAGGGTTGGCTACACCTTC.

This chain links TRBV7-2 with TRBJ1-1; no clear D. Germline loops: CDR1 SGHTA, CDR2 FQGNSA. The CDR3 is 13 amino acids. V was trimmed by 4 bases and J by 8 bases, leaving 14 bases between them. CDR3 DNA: TGTGCCAGCAGCTCCGTCCAGACGAGGGAAGCTTTCTTT. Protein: CASSSVQTREAFF.

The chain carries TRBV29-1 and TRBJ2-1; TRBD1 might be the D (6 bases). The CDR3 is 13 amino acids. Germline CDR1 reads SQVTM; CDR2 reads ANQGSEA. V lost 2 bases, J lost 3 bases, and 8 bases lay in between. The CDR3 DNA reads TGCAGCGTTGAAACAGGGAACTACAATGAGCAGTTCTTC. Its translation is CSVETGNYNEQFF.

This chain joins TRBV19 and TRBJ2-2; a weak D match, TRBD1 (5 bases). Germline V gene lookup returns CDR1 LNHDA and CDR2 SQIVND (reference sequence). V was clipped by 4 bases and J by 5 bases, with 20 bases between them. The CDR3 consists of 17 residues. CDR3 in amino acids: CASSTAQQALTTGELFF. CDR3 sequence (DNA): TGTGCCAGTAGTACTGCCCAACAGGCTCTCACTACCGGGGAGCTGTTTTTT.